The T cell receptor beta chain under discussion was sequenced for a study of shared clonotypes between healthy human individuals. V was trimmed by 3 bases and J by 5 bases, leaving 13 bases between them. The CDR3 runs to 13 residues. The germline gives CDR1 GTSNPN, CDR2 SVGIG (reference sequence). Genomic DNA for unsorted samples was obtained from around 94 million PBMCs. Every unsorted PBMC PCR replicate was loaded with about 290 ng DNA, around 30,000 T cell genomes. Authors' processing steps: ImmunoSEQ sequences covered only the junction and lacked quality scores; filtering therefore differed. Assay: immunoSEQ multiplex PCR; the TCRdb copy retains only in-frame clones and omits some. D and trimming come from the DNA, and the V and J calls and clone size come from that table. The profile covers about 520,000 clones, with roughly 80% appearing a single time and approximately 12% taken by the ten largest.

The origin of this receptor is a woman aged 35 to 49 in good health. Some clones in this sample may be carry-over from other donors' samples. V usage is TRBV30 and J usage is TRBJ1-1; D remains ambiguous. The sample consisted of PBMCs. The CDR3 sequence is CAWRGNSGTEAFF. CDR3 DNA sequence: TGTGCCTGGAGAGGGAATTCGGGGACTGAAGCTTTCTTT.